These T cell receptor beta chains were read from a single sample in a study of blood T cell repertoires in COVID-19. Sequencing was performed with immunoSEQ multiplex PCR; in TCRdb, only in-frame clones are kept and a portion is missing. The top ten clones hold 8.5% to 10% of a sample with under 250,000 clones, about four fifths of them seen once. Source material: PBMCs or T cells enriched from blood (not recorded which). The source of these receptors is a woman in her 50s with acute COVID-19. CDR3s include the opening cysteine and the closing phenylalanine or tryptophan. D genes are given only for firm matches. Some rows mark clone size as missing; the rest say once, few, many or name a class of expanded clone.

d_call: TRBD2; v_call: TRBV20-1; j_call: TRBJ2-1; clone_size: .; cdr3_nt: TGCAGTGCTAGTGTTCCTAGCGGGAGGTACAATGAGCAGTTCTTC; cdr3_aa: CSASVPSGRYNEQFF
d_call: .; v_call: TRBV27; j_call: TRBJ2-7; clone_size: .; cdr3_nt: TGTGCCAGCAGCCAGTACAGGGTCTCCTACGAGCAGTACTTC; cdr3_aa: CASSQYRVSYEQYF
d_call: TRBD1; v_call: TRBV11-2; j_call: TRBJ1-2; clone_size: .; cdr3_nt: TGTGCCAGCAGCTTATACAGGGGACATAACTATGGCTACACCTTC; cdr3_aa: CASSLYRGHNYGYTF
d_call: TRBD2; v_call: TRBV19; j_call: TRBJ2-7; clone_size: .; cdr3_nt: TGTGCCAGTAGTATGGCGGGAGCGAACTCCTACGAGCAGTACTTC; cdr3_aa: CASSMAGANSYEQYF
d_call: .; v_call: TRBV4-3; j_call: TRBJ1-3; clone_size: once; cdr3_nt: TGCGCCAGCAGCCAAGATCCGGGTTCTCTTCCTGGAAACACCATATATTTT; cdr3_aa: CASSQDPGSLPGNTIYF
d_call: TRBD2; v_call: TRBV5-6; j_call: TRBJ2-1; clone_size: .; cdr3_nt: TGTGCCAGCAGCTTGGCCCGGGGGGGCTGGAATGAGCAGTTCTTC; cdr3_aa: CASSLARGGWNEQFF
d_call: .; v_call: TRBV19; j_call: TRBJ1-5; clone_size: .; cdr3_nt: TGTGCCAGTAGTCCATACCCCTTAGGGAGTAATCAGCCCCAGCATTTT; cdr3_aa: CASSPYPLGSNQPQHF
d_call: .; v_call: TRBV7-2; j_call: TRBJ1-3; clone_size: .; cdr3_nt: TGTGCCAGCAGCTCGATGACAGGCCTCTCTGGAAACACCATATATTTT; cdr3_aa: CASSSMTGLSGNTIYF
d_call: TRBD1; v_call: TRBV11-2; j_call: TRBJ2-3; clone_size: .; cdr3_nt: TGTGCCAGCAGCCTAGCCCCTCGGGCAGGGGGAGATGGCACAGATACGCAGTATTTT; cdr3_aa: CASSLAPRAGGDGTDTQYF
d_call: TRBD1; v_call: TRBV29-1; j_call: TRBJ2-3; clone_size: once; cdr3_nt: TGCAGCGTTGAGGGACAGGGAACCACAGATACGCAGTATTTT; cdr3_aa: CSVEGQGTTDTQYF
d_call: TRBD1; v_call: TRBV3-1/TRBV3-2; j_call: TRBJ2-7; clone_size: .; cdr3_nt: TGTGCCAGCAGCCGAGGGGGACAGGGATACGAGCAGTACTTC; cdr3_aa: CASSRGGQGYEQYF
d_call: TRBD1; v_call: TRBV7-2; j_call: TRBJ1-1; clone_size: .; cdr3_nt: TGTGCCAGCAGCTTGACAGGGGCGAACACTGAAGCTTTCTTT; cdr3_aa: CASSLTGANTEAFF
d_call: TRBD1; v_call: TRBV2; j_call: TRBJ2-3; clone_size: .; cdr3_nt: TGTGCCAGCAGTGAAGTCGGGACAGGGGCAGATACGCAGTATTTT; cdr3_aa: CASSEVGTGADTQYF
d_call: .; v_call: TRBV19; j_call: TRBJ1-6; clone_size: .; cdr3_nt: TGTGCCAGTTCGGCAGGGTTTCATTCACCCCTCCACTTT; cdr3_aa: CASSAGFHSPLHF
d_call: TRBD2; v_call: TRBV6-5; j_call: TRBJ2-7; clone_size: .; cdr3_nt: TGTGCCAGCAGCACTAGCGGGACCTACGAGCAGTACTTC; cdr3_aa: CASSTSGTYEQYF
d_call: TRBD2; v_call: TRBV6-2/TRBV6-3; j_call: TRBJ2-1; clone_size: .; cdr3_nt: TGTGCCAGCAGTTACTCGAGCCCCTCCGGACTAGCGGGGGGGGTCTATGAGCAGTTCTTC; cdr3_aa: CASSYSSPSGLAGGVYEQFF
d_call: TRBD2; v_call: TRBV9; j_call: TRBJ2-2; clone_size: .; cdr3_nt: TGTGCCAGCAGCCTAGCTCCGGGACTAGCCCTACTCGGGGAGCTGTTTTTT; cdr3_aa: CASSLAPGLALLGELFF
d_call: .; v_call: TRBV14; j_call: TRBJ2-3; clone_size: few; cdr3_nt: TGTGCCAGCAGCCAAGACTACACAGATACGCAGTATTTT; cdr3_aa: CASSQDYTDTQYF
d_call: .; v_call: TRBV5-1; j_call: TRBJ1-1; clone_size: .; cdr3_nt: TGCGCCAGCAGCCCGAGGGAGAACACTGAAGCTTTCTTT; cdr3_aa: CASSPRENTEAFF
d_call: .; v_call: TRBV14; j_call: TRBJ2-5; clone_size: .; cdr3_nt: TGTGCCAGCAGCCAATCCCCTAGACGGGAGACCCAGTACTTC; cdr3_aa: CASSQSPRRETQYF
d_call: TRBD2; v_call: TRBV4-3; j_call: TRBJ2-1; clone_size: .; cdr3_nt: TGCGCCAGCAGCCAAGGCCCAACTAGCGGGTACAATGAGCAGTTCTTC; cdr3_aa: CASSQGPTSGYNEQFF
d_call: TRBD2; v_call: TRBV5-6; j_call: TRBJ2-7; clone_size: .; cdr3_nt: TGTGCCAGCAGCTTCGCGGGGGGTAGGGAGCAGTACTTC; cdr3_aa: CASSFAGGREQYF
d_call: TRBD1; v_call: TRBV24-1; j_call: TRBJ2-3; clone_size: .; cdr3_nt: TGTGCCACCAGTGATGGTGGGACAGGGCGAGATACGCAGTATTTT; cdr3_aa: CATSDGGTGRDTQYF
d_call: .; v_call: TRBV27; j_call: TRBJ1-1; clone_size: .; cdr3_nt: TGTGCCAGCAACGACAGGAAGGGATTGGAAGCTTTCTTT; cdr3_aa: CASNDRKGLEAFF
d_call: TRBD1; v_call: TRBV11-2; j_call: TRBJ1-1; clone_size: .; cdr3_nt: TGTGCCAGCAGCTTAGTCGGACAGGGAAACACTGAAGCTTTCTTT; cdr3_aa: CASSLVGQGNTEAFF
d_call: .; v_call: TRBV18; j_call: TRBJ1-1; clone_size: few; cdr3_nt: TGTGCCAGCTCACCACGACAGAACACTGAAGCTTTCTTT; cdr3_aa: CASSPRQNTEAFF
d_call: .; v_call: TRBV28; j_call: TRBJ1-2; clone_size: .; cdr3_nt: TGTGCCAGCAGGGGCGACTATGGCTACACCTTC; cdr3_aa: CASRGDYGYTF
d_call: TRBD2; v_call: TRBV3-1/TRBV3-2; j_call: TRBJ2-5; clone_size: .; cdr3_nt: TGTGCCAGCAGCCCACTAGCGGGGGAGAACCAAGAGACCCAGTACTTC; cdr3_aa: CASSPLAGENQETQYF
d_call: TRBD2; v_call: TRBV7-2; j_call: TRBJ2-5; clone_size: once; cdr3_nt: TGTGCCAGCAGCTTAAATCCGGGACTAGCGGTCCAAGAGACCCAGTACTTC; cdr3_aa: CASSLNPGLAVQETQYF
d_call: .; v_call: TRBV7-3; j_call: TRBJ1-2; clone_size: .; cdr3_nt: TGTGCCAGCAGCTTAACGGTCGGAGACTATGGCTACACCTTC; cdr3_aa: CASSLTVGDYGYTF
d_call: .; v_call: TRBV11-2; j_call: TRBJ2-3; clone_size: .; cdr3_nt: TGTGCCAGCAGCTTAGGCACCCCAACACCCGCAGATACGCAGTATTTT; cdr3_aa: CASSLGTPTPADTQYF
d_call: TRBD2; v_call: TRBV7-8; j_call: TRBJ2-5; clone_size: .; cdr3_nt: TGTGCCAGCAGCTTAGGACTAGCGGGGGACGCCCTTCAGGAGACCCAGTACTTC; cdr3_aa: CASSLGLAGDALQETQYF
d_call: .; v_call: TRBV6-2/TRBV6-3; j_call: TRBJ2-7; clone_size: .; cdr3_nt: TGTGCCAGCAGTAGGGGGACGCCCCCCTACGAGCAGTACTTC; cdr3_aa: CASSRGTPPYEQYF
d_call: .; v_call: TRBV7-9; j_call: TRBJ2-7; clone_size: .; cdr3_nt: TGTGCCAGCAGCTTAGAGCGGCTAAGCTCCTACGAGCAGTACTTC; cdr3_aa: CASSLERLSSYEQYF
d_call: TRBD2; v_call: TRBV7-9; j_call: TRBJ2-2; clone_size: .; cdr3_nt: TGTGCCAGCAGCTTACAAGCGGGAGGGCCCAACACCGGGGAGCTGTTTTTT; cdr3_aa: CASSLQAGGPNTGELFF
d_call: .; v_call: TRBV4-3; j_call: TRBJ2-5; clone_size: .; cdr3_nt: TGCGCCAGCAGCCAACGCCCAGGGGAGACCCAGTACTTC; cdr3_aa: CASSQRPGETQYF